Shown below are 20 T cell receptor beta chains from a single sample sequenced in a study of metastatic and nonmetastatic thyroid tumors (dated by TCRdb to 2018 to 2021). Receptors were amplified or captured by PCR. The sequencer was an Illumina HiSeq 4000. TCRdb reprocessing: public reads trimmed at Q25 with fastp, clones called with MiXCR, in-frame beta chains kept. A total of around 22,000 clones appear in this sample, roughly 9.8% of them only once. 30% of the sample rests with the top ten. No patient had received any treatment before thyroid surgery. Specimen: blood. These receptors were taken from a female donor with papillary thyroid cancer or a benign thyroid nodule (not recorded which). Some clones in this sample may be carry-over from other donors' samples.

This clone has a count of ten or more. At the DNA level, this CDR3 is encoded by other sequences in the same sample as well. The rearrangement uses TRBV19 and TRBJ2-1, with 13 bases lining up with TRBD2. Germline V lookup: CDR1 LNHDA, CDR2 SQIVND (reference sequence). V lost 6 bases and J lost 0; bases outside the gene matches: 5. The CDR3 sequence is 17 residues long. CDR3 nucleotide sequence: TGTGCCAGTAGAAGGACTAGCGGGAGAAGCTCCTACAATGAGCAGTTCTTC. Amino acids: CASRRTSGRSSYNEQFF.

This clone was observed a few times. A much larger clone lies one base from this, so it may be a read error. Other DNA sequences of this sample code for an identical CDR3. The gene calls are TRBV9 and TRBJ2-7; D is unresolved. The CDR3 loop spans 17 amino acids. From germline, CDR1 is SGDLS and CDR2 YYNGEE. Deletions cut 4 bases from V and 0 bases from J, with 20 bases between. The CDR3 region has the DNA TGTGCCAGCAGCCCCGGTACCGCCGGGCCCTTCTCCTACGAGCAGTACTTC. Encoded protein: CASSPGTAGPFSYEQYF.

This clone came up many times. The chain is built from TRBV7-2 and TRBJ2-7; 7 bases align to TRBD1. CDR1 SGHTA and CDR2 FQGNSA come from the germline V gene. V shed 4 bases and J 4 bases; nucleotides not matched to a gene: 4. CDR3 length equals 13 residues. As DNA, the CDR3 is TGTGCCAGCAGCTCCACAGGGGTTTACGAGCAGTACTTC. Translating it yields CASSSTGVYEQYF.

A note on this clone: Just one base apart from a much larger clone, this may be a read error. J is TRBJ1-2 and V is TRBV9; 7 positions agree with TRBD1. The CDR3 totals 13 residues. With 4 bases clipped from V and 9 bases from J, the junction kept 9 bases outside the gene matches. Germline V gives CDR1 SGDLS, CDR2 YYNGEE. CDR3 region: CASSPAQGISYTF. The CDR3 nucleotides are TGTGCCAGCAGCCCCGCACAGGGGATAAGCTACACCTTC.

This clone was seen repeatedly, ten times or more. The chain carries TRBV12-3 or TRBV12-4 and TRBJ2-3, with 7 bases matching TRBD1. CDR3 length equals 16 residues. J was trimmed by 7 bases and V by 6 bases; bases with no gene match: 16. The CDR3 DNA reads as TGTGCCAGCAGCAACAAAGGGGGCAGGGTCAAAAATACGCAGTATTTT. The encoded protein is CASSNKGGRVKNTQYF.

This clone came up many times. V is TRBV6-6 and J is TRBJ1-1; no definite D call. Germline V gene lookup returns CDR1 MNHNY and CDR2 SVGAGI (reference sequence). Trimming took off 1 base at V and 7 bases at J, with 10 bases between the two ends. There are 13 residues in the CDR3. DNA of the CDR3: TGTGCCAGCAGTTACTTGGGCTATGGTGAAGCTTTCTTT. It encodes CASSYLGYGEAFF.

The rearrangement uses TRBV28 and TRBJ1-2; D gene unclear. CDR3 length equals 14 residues. The germline gives CDR1 MDHEN, CDR2 SYDVKM. The V end was cut by 1 base, the J end by 4 bases, with 10 bases between. Here the CDR3 DNA reads TGTGCCAGCAGTTTATTCGGGTTTTTCTATGGCTACACCTTC. Amino acid sequence: CASSLFGFFYGYTF.

This clone was observed at least ten times. This chain uses TRBV9 with TRBJ2-2; D unresolved. The CDR3 loop spans 12 amino acids. The germline V gene has CDR1 SGDLS and CDR2 YYNGEE. Trimming pared 4 bases from V and 5 bases from J, leaving 6 bases between. CDR3 amino acids: CASSPVTGELFF. As DNA, the CDR3 is TGTGCCAGCAGCCCGGTTACCGGGGAGCTGTTTTTT.

This clone is labeled as medium-sized (0.01 to 0.1%). V and J are TRBV27 and TRBJ1-1; 7 bases align to TRBD1. Trimming at V came to 7 bases and at J to 3 bases, leaving 11 bases not matched to a gene. CDR3 length: 15 amino acids. Germline values: CDR1 MNHEY, CDR2 SMNVEV (reference sequence). Here the CDR3 reads CASKNLQGRHTEAFF. CDR3 nucleotide sequence: TGTGCCAGCAAAAACCTACAGGGGCGGCACACTGAAGCTTTCTTT.

By share, this clone ranks as medium-sized (0.01 to 0.1%). The chain carries TRBV6-2 or TRBV6-3 and TRBJ2-7; D unresolved. This CDR3 has 13 amino acids. V lost 0 bases to trimming and J lost 3 bases, with 6 bases between them. CDR1 is MNHEY, CDR2 SVGEGT, per germline. This chain's CDR3 is CASSYSRDYEQYF. The CDR3 DNA reads TGTGCCAGCAGTTACTCGAGAGACTACGAGCAGTACTTC.

By frequency in the sample, this clone is medium-sized. The rearrangement joins TRBV28 to TRBJ2-7, with a tentative D call TRBD2 (6 bases). Germline assignment: CDR1 MDHEN and CDR2 SYDVKM. V lost 3 bases, J lost 9 bases, and 18 bases lay in between. This CDR3 is 14 amino acids long. In DNA, the CDR3 is TGTGCCAGCAGTTTCGGGAGAACAGCGATCACGCAGTACTTC. It translates to CASSFGRTAITQYF. Using reference TRBV28 and TRBJ2-7 for the parts outside the CDR3, the full variable domain is DVKVTQSSRYLVKRTGEKVFLECVQDMDHENMFWYRQDPGLGLRLIYFSYDVKMKEKGDIPEGYSVSREKKERFSLILESASTNQTSMYLCASSFGRTAITQYFGPGTRLTVT.

This clone was counted many times. The chain joins TRBV11-2 to TRBJ2-7; possible D gene TRBD1, 6 bases. The length of the CDR3 is 16 residues. V was shortened by 0 bases and J by 4 bases, with 16 bases between the two germline ends. Germline V gene lookup returns CDR1 SGHAT and CDR2 FQNNGV. CDR3 DNA: TGTGCCAGCAGCTTAGATTATGGGGGCCAGGATTACGAGCAGTACTTC. As protein: CASSLDYGGQDYEQYF.

In its sample, this clone was seen many times. The J gene is TRBJ1-1, the V gene TRBV16, with D unresolved. V was cut by 4 bases and J by 4 bases, with 13 bases left in between. This CDR3 has 14 residues. CDR1 is KGHSY, CDR2 FQNENV, per germline. The CDR3 loop is CASSLLSGVTEAFF. Here the CDR3 DNA reads TGTGCCAGCAGCCTCCTATCCGGGGTCACTGAAGCTTTCTTT.

This clone was recorded at least ten times. The CDR3 reads CASSTGGNTEAFF. Here the CDR3 DNA reads TGTGCCAGTAGTACAGGGGGCAACACTGAAGCTTTCTTT. The chain combines TRBV19 with TRBJ1-1; 8 bases align to TRBD1. This CDR3 contains 13 residues. Germline CDR1 is LNHDA and CDR2 is SQIVND (reference sequence). V dropped 4 bases and J dropped 2; count of bases not matched to a gene: 0. Full variable domain (missing parts from reference TRBV19 and TRBJ1-1): DGGITQSPKYLFRKEGQNVTLSCEQNLNHDAMYWYRQDPGQGLRLIYYSQIVNDFQKGDIAEGYSVSREKKESFPLTVTSAQKNPTAFYLCASSTGGNTEAFFGQGTRLTVV.

Within the sample, this clone is medium-sized. The chain has TRBV28 and TRBJ2-7, with D maybe TRBD2 (6 bases). This CDR3 has 15 amino acids. The germline CDR1 and CDR2 sequences are MDHEN and SYDVKM. Trimming took 4 bases from V and 12 from J, leaving 25 bases between them. CDR3 DNA: TGTGCCAGCAGTTCAATCGGGGGAGGACCTACGGGGGTGTACTTC. It is translated as CASSSIGGGPTGVYF.

This clone was seen at least ten times. This rearrangement joins TRBV15 to TRBJ2-1; the D is unclear. Per the germline V gene, CDR1 is LNHNV and CDR2 is YYDKDF (reference sequence). V was pared by 3 bases and J by 1 base, with 16 bases between. This CDR3 contains 17 residues. The CDR3 region has the DNA TGTGCCACCAGCAGCCCCTTGACGGCCTCATCCTACAATGAGCAGTTCTTC. Residues: CATSSPLTASSYNEQFF.

In this sample, this clone turned up many times. The V call is TRBV5-8, the J call TRBJ1-6, with D possibly TRBD1 on 5 matching bases. The V end lost 6 bases, the J end lost 11 bases, and 18 bases lay between the germline ends. The germline gives CDR1 SGHTS, CDR2 YDEGEE. This CDR3 has 14 amino acids. As DNA, the CDR3 is TGTGCCAGCACCTCGGCGGCAGGGTTGACACCCCTCCACTTT. This gives the protein CASTSAAGLTPLHF. Full variable domain (outside the CDR3, taken from reference TRBV5-8 and TRBJ1-6): EAGVTQSPTHLIKTRGQQATLRCSPISGHTSVYWYQQALGLGLQFLLWYDEGEERNRGNFPPRFSGRQFPNYSSELNVNALELEDSALYLCASTSAAGLTPLHFGNGTRLTVT.

By frequency in the sample, this clone is medium-sized. The V and J genes are TRBV27 and TRBJ2-1, with 7 nucleotides matching TRBD1. J was trimmed by 15 bases and V by 2 bases; bases with no gene match: 10. The CDR3 contains 13 residues. Germline V gives CDR1 MNHEY, CDR2 SMNVEV (reference sequence). As DNA, the CDR3 is TGTGCCAGCAGTTTAAAAGGGGAGACAGGGCTGTTCTTC. Translated: CASSLKGETGLFF.

With respect to this clone: A much larger clone lies a single base off, so this may be a read error. The sample contains more than one DNA sequence encoding this CDR3. The rearrangement links TRBV30 to TRBJ1-1; 7 bases are a match to TRBD1. There are 14 residues in the CDR3. CDR1 is GTSNPN, CDR2 SVGIG, per germline (reference sequence). The CDR3 nucleotides read TGTGCCTGGAGTGAGGGACAGTCGAACACTGAAGCCTTCTTT. Its protein product is CAWSEGQSNTEAFF.

Of note for this clone: It may be a read error: a sequence one base away is much more abundant. This rearrangement joins TRBV5-5 to TRBJ2-5; 7 positions agree with TRBD2. V gave up 2 bases and J gave up 3 bases; unmatched junction bases: 4. This CDR3 is 14 amino acids long. Per the germline V gene, CDR1 is SGHKS and CDR2 is YYEKEE (reference sequence). CDR3 nucleotides: TGTGCCAGCAGCTTCGCGGCGGGGGAAGAGACCCAGTACTTC. It encodes CASSFAAGEETQYF.